This T cell receptor (beta chain) appears in the sequencing data of a study of T cell responses to AZD1222 COVID-19 vaccine. Produced via immunoSEQ multiplex PCR; TCRdb's table is partial and in-frame only. The table shows roughly 180,000 clones, with 85% to 90% occurring only once. Concerning this clone itself: No antigen is known for it.

The CDR3 spans 16 residues. Trimming took 6 bases from V and 2 from J; bases not matched to a gene: 8. The germline gives CDR1 MGHRA, CDR2 YSYEKL. Findings and limits, study-wide: Spike-specific TCR breadth rose after two AZD1222 doses, and depth rose as well.

The chain employs TRBV4-1 and TRBJ2-3; 10 bases line up with TRBD2. The clonotype originates from an adult in good health. The sample in question was peripheral blood, obtained on day 0 of AZD1222 vaccination. CDR3: CASSLRLAGDTDTQYF. The CDR3, as DNA: TGCGCCAGCAGTCTTCGACTAGCGGGTGACACAGATACGCAGTATTTT.